This T cell receptor beta chain emerged from a study of T cells in Graves' hyperthyroidism and ophthalmopathy. Findings and caveats of the study: The model made its ophthalmopathy prediction, and onset followed a median approximately six months later. From stable hyperthyroidism, ophthalmopathy was set apart by a 13 V-J model.

In its sample, this clonotype ranks as medium-sized. As yet, its antigen is unknown. Among ophthalmopathy patients, the Clinical Activity Score reached at least 3, the NOSPECS grade reached at least 4, and duration remained under 3 months. Germline assignment: CDR1 MNHEY and CDR2 SMNVEV (reference sequence). CDR3 size: 14 residues. V was clipped by 5 bases and J by 3 bases; unmatched bases: 6. Researchers amplified the TCR beta CDR3 regions from RNA transcripts. First-round RT-PCR with HTBI primers amplified the TCR CDR3 region. From the multiplex PCR reads, TCRdb called clonotypes with MiXCR, one entry per CDR3 protein. The data hold about half a million distinct CDR3 sequences, with around a quarter observed a single time.

J is TRBJ2-7 and V is TRBV27; 8 nucleotides agree with TRBD1. Material: blood. The receptor was derived from a woman in her twenties or thirties with Graves' ophthalmopathy. CDR3 nucleotides: TGTGCCAGCAGTGGGGGACAGGCCCTCTACGAGCAGTACTTC. Its translation: CASSGGQALYEQYF.